Shown below are 18 T cell receptor beta chains from a single sample sequenced in a study of Graves' ophthalmopathy and Graves' hyperthyroidism. Beta-chain TCR CDR3 regions were amplified from RNA transcripts. The first round was an RT-PCR with HTBI primers, and the second round was a multiplex PCR. TCRdb reprocessed the multiplex PCR reads via MiXCR and lists one record per CDR3 protein. The repertoire holds some 350,000 distinct CDR3 sequences, with approximately 17% as singletons. Sequencing was performed on peripheral blood. All receptors come from an adult woman with stable Graves' hyperthyroidism.

This clonotype was observed many times. The rearrangement joins TRBV10-3 to TRBJ2-5, with 8 positions matching TRBD2. This CDR3 comprises 14 residues. Trimming cost V 11 bases and J 0 bases; bases outside gene matches: 8. Germline V gives CDR1 ENHRY, CDR2 SYGVKD. CDR3 residues: CAASGSGDQETQYF. The CDR3 DNA sequence: TGTGCCGCCAGCGGGAGCGGGGACCAAGAGACCCAGTACTTC.

There are many counts of this clonotype. The chain is built from TRBV27 and TRBJ2-7; maybe TRBD1 (5 bases). The CDR3 has 16 amino acids. Trimming stripped 4 bases from V and 0 bases from J, with 16 bases between. Germline V gene lookup returns CDR1 MNHEY and CDR2 SMNVEV (reference sequence). Here the CDR3 DNA reads TGTGCCAGCAGTTCCCCCCTGTTGGACATCTCCTACGAGCAGTACTTC. Translating gives CASSSPLLDISYEQYF.

There are many counts of this clonotype. This chain connects TRBV5-1 to TRBJ2-5, with TRBD2 identical over 12 bases. The V segment lost 3 bases and the J segment 4 bases; nucleotides outside the gene matches: 7. Germline CDR1 reads SGHRS; CDR2 reads YFSETQ. The CDR3 sequence is 16 residues long. The CDR3 spells CASSSRLAGAVETQYF. CDR3 in DNA: TGCGCCAGCAGCTCCAGACTAGCGGGAGCGGTAGAGACCCAGTACTTC.

This clonotype was recorded at least ten times. V is TRBV15 and J is TRBJ1-2; D perhaps matches TRBD1 (5 bases). This CDR3 spans 14 amino acids. Germline lookup yields CDR1 LNHNV and CDR2 YYDKDF (reference sequence). V lost 0 bases to trimming and J lost 5 bases, with 10 bases between them. The CDR3 loop is CATSRDLGGYGYTF. The DNA for the CDR3 is TGTGCCACCAGCAGAGATCTTGGGGGGTATGGCTACACCTTC.

This clonotype has only a few counts. The chain joins TRBV4-1 to TRBJ1-5; 7 nucleotides agree with TRBD1. With V trimmed by 1 base and J by 2 bases, 8 bases remained unmatched. Germline V gives CDR1 MGHRA, CDR2 YSYEKL. The CDR3 totals 17 residues. The CDR3 DNA follows: TGCGCCAGCAGCCAAGGGGTAGGGGGCGAGGGCAATCAGCCCCAGCATTTT. Encoded protein: CASSQGVGGEGNQPQHF.

This clonotype was seen repeatedly, ten times or more. The V gene is TRBV29-1, the J gene TRBJ1-2; 10 bases are a match to TRBD1. Germline V lookup: CDR1 SQVTM, CDR2 ANQGSEA. The CDR3 runs 13 residues. CDR3 protein: CSVGTGANYGYTF. CDR3 in DNA: TGCAGTGTGGGGACAGGGGCCAACTATGGCTACACCTTC.

This clonotype was seen repeatedly, ten times or more. The chain uses TRBV12-3 or TRBV12-4 and TRBJ1-5; D is perhaps TRBD1 (5 bases). V lost 3 bases to trimming and J lost 3 bases, with 24 bases between them. The CDR3 is made up of 19 amino acids. The DNA of the CDR3 is TGTGCCAGCAGTTTGTTTTTAGGCAGGGACGCCTATAACAATCAGCCCCAGCATTTT. Translated: CASSLFLGRDAYNNQPQHF.

This clonotype showed up many times. The chain is built from TRBV3-1 and TRBJ2-5, with D tentatively TRBD2 (5 bases). Trimming pared 2 bases from V and 1 base from J, leaving 11 bases between. The germline gives CDR1 LGHDT, CDR2 YNNKEL (reference sequence). The CDR3 is 15 residues long. DNA of the CDR3: TGTGCCAGCAGCCAAATCGGCGAGGGCCAAGAGACCCAGTACTTC. Residues: CASSQIGEGQETQYF.

This clonotype was counted ten times or more. The chain uses TRBV4-1 and TRBJ1-5; 7 positions match TRBD1. Germline V gives CDR1 MGHRA, CDR2 YSYEKL. V was clipped by 7 bases and J by 6 bases; unmatched bases: 9. CDR3 size: 14 residues. The CDR3 coding sequence is TGCGCCAGCACAGACAGGGATGGTGGTCAGCCCCAGCATTTT. Residues: CASTDRDGGQPQHF.

This clonotype was seen only a few times. This chain links TRBV9 with TRBJ2-6; TRBD1 agrees at 7 bases. With 1 base clipped from V and 0 bases from J, the junction kept 4 bases outside the gene matches. The CDR3 is 17 amino acids. CDR1 and CDR2 from the germline V gene are SGDLS and YYNGEE. Here the CDR3 reads CASSVWDSASGANVLTF. CDR3 bases: TGTGCCAGCAGCGTATGGGACAGCGCCTCTGGGGCCAACGTCCTGACTTTC.

Many counts were recorded for this clonotype. The rearrangement joins TRBV30 to TRBJ1-5; D is ambiguous. Looked up from germline, CDR1 is GTSNPN and CDR2 is SVGIG (reference sequence). Trimming pared 1 base from V and 6 bases from J, leaving 13 bases between. The CDR3 loop spans 14 amino acids. The CDR3 loop reads CAWSGAALSQPQHF. In nucleotides, the CDR3 is TGTGCCTGGAGTGGGGCCGCTTTGAGTCAGCCCCAGCATTTT. The whole variable domain, filled in from reference TRBV30 and TRBJ1-5, reads SQTIHQWPATLVQPVGSPLSLECTVEGTSNPNLYWYRQAAGRGLQLLFYSVGIGQISSEVPQNLSASRPQDRQFILSSKKLLLSDSGFYLCAWSGAALSQPQHFGDGTRLSIL.

This clonotype came up many times. The DNA is omitted, as the CDR3 cannot be located on it reliably, and the CDR3 follows TCRdb's listing. The V gene is TRBV28, the J gene TRBJ2-7; the D call in the table, TRBD1, was not verified against the DNA. Germline assignment: CDR1 MDHEN and CDR2 SYDVKM. The CDR3 totals 14 residues, both ends included. CDR3 residues: CASSTSGGSYEQYF.

This clonotype came up many times. The rearrangement uses TRBV20-1 and TRBJ1-1; 9 bases agree with TRBD1. The germline gives CDR1 DFQATT, CDR2 SNEGSKA (reference sequence). V was clipped by 5 bases and J by 4 bases; unmatched bases: 14. The length of the CDR3 is 16 residues. CDR3 in DNA: TGCAGTGCTCCAAGCGCGGGACAGGGTGAGGGCACTGAAGCTTTCTTT. Its translation is CSAPSAGQGEGTEAFF.

The rearrangement uses TRBV20-1 and TRBJ2-5; a weak D match, TRBD1 (5 bases). V lost 5 bases and J lost 4, with 17 bases in between. The germline V gene encodes CDR1 DFQATT and CDR2 SNEGSKA (reference sequence). This CDR3 spans 14 amino acids. CDR3 DNA sequence: TGCAGTGCTCCCACGGAAGGGGTAGGAGAGACCCAGTACTTC. It yields the protein CSAPTEGVGETQYF.

This clonotype has just one count. The chain joins TRBV9 to TRBJ2-1, with D perhaps matching TRBD2 (6 bases). CDR1 is SGDLS, CDR2 YYNGEE, per germline. This CDR3 spans 12 amino acids. Deletions cut 5 bases from V and 10 bases from J, with 13 bases between. The DNA of the CDR3 is TGTGCCAGCAGTACCGGGAGTGACGAGCAGTTCTTC. Translated: CASSTGSDEQFF. Combining the CDR3 with reference TRBV9 and TRBJ2-1 gives the whole variable domain DSGVTQTPKHLITATGQRVTLRCSPRSGDLSVYWYQQSLDQGLQFLIQYYNGEERAKGNILERFSAQQFPDLHSELNLSSLELGDSALYFCASSTGSDEQFFGPGTRLTVL.

Regarding this clonotype: A clone one base away is much larger, so this may be a read error. It is likely a read error, because the conserved phenylalanine at the end of the CDR3 is missing. The V and J genes are TRBV29-1 and TRBJ2-7; possible D gene TRBD1, 5 bases. Per germline, CDR1 SQVTM and CDR2 ANQGSEA. This CDR3 is built from 14 residues. Deletions cut 0 bases from V and 4 bases from J, with 13 bases between. DNA of the CDR3: TGCAGCGTTGAAGATCCGCAGGGTGGGTACGAGCAGTACCAC. Protein product: CSVEDPQGGYEQYH.

The chain combines TRBV20-1 with TRBJ1-6; 9 bases map to TRBD1. This CDR3 has 13 residues. Germline loops: CDR1 DFQATT, CDR2 SNEGSKA (reference sequence). V dropped 4 bases and J dropped 8; count of bases not matched to a gene: 3. This chain's CDR3 is CSATDRGYSPLHF. CDR3 DNA sequence: TGCAGTGCTACGGACAGGGGATATTCACCCCTCCACTTT.

This clonotype occurred many times. The chain couples TRBV11-2 to TRBJ2-7; 7 nucleotides line up with TRBD2. Trimming took 1 base from V and 4 from J; bases not matched to a gene: 10. In germline, CDR1 is SGHAT, CDR2 FQNNGV. CDR3 length: 16 residues. CDR3 nucleotides: TGTGCCAGCAGCTTAGTTGGCGGGAGCTTGGCGTACGAGCAGTACTTC. This encodes CASSLVGGSLAYEQYF.